This TCR beta chain was identified during a study of blood T cell repertoires in COVID-19. Overall study context: Donors in the United States, Italy and Spain gave samples during acute or convalescent COVID-19. From T cells, B-cell-depleted T cells, or PBMCs came the material, which was cDNA or gDNA.

In the original analysis: For nucleated cells, counts were estimated from reference gene primer amplification. Clones were read by immunoSEQ multiplex PCR, and TCRdb kept only the in-frame ones, dropping some. That table gives V, J and clone size, and the DNA gave D and trimming. The sample yields around 110,000 clones, 80% seen once. V lost 5 bases to trimming and J lost 5 bases; unmatched junction nucleotides: 6. CDR3 length equals 14 residues. CDR1 SEHNR and CDR2 FQNEAQ come from the germline V gene (reference sequence). Sequencing was carried out using peripheral blood. This TCR came from a man between 60 and 70 years old with active or convalescent COVID-19. The chain uses TRBV7-9 and TRBJ2-5; 9 nucleotides agree with TRBD2. CDR3: CASSPVAGGETQYF. In DNA form, the CDR3 reads TGTGCCAGCAGCCCGGTGGCGGGAGGGGAGACCCAGTACTTC.